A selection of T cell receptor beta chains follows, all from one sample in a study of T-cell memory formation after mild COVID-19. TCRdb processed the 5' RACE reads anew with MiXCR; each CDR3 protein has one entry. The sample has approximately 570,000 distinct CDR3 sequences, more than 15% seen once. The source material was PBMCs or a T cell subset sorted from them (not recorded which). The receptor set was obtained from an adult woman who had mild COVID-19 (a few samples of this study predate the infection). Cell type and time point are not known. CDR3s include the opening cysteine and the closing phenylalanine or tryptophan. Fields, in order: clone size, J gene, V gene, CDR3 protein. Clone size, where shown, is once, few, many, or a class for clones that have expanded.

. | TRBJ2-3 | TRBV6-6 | CASSSTRAPSTDTQYF
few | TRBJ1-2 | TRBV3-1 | CASRLGTVDYGYTF
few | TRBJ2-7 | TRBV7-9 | CASSSLGVREQYF
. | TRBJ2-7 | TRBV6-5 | CASSQKGTFSSYEQYF
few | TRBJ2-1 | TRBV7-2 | CASSSRGRKQFF
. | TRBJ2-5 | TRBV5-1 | CASSWDQETQYF
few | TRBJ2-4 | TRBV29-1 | CSVGGEGRNIQYF
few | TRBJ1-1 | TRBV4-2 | CASSPEDTNTEAFF
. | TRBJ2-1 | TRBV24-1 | CATSDLPGGSYNEQFF
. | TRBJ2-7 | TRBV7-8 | CASSLGSPRAYEQYF
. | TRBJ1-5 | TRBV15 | CATGTTGVNQPQHF
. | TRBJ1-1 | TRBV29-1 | CSLSGPPVEAFF
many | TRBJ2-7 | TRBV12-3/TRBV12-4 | CASSPRQGAREQYF
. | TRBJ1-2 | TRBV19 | CASSMGQGAWGYTF
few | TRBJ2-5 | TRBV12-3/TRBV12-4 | CASRLRDLEETQYF
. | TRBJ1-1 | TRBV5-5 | CASSLIGSLNTEAFF
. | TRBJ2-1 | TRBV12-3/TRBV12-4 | CASKTRGSEQFF
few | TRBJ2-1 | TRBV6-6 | CASSSGGVQWYEQFF
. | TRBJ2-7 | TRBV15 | CATGQSSYEQYF
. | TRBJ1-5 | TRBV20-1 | CSAQGDRNQPQHF
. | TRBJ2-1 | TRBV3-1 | CASSPDPGLYNEQFF
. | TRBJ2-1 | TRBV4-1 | CASSQGSGANNEQFF
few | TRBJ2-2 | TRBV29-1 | CSVYLRGGQGPNTGELFF
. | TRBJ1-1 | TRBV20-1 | CSARLLEGSATEAFF
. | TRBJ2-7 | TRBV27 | CASSPRTAPGYEQYF
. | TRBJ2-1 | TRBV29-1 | CIVEETGVAYNEQFF
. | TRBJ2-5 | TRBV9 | CASSVDPAAQSPRETQYF
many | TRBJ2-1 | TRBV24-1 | CATMGLRNEQFF
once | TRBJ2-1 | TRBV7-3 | CASSEDLYNEQFF
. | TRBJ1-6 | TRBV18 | CASSPQGNVDSPLHF
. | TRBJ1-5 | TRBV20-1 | CSATHGNQPQHF
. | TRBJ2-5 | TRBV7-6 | CASSLATGTYGETQYF
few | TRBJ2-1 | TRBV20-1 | CSARDHTSGRSYNEQFF
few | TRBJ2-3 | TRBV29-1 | CSVDPTSGSTDTQYF
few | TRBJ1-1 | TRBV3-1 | CASSQGQGGWTEAFF